A single T cell receptor (beta chain) is shown here with its context. The data originate from a study of blood T cell repertoires in COVID-19. Overall study context: T cells, B-cell-depleted T cells, or PBMCs provided the cDNA or gDNA that served as material.

Seattle-derived patients entered the study during active infection and were followed longitudinally. From germline, CDR1 is SGHVS and CDR2 FQNEAQ. This CDR3 spans 16 amino acids. Trimming stripped 1 base from V and 2 bases from J, with 13 bases between. The method was immunoSEQ multiplex PCR; TCRdb's version includes in-frame clones alone and lacks a portion of them. The sample lists 170,000 or so clones, around nine tenths occurring once. The V call is TRBV7-8, the J call TRBJ2-3; D is unresolved. This TCR came from a man aged 55 to 70 with COVID-19, enrolled during active disease. The sequenced sample was peripheral blood. The chain's CDR3 is CASSLGVTHATDTQYF. CDR3 DNA sequence: TGTGCCAGCAGCTTAGGCGTCACTCACGCCACAGATACGCAGTATTTT.